This is a list of T cell receptor beta chains from one sample in a study of blood T cell repertoires in COVID-19. Profiled with immunoSEQ multiplex PCR; TCRdb holds only in-frame clones, not every one. The repertoire holds about 39,000 clones, with around 96% as singletons. Sequencing was carried out using peripheral blood. All receptors come from a human donor with active COVID-19. The donor label of this sample is uncertain. Each CDR3 is given with its conserved first and last residue. D genes are given only for firm matches. Some rows have no size entry. The others give once, few or many, or a class for an expanded clone.

clone_size | j_call | v_call | d_call | cdr3_nt | cdr3_aa
. | TRBJ1-5 | TRBV5-1 | . | TGCGCCAGCAGCTCGGCGGCGGGGAGTCAGCCCCAGCATTTT | CASSSAAGSQPQHF
few | TRBJ1-2 | TRBV5-1 | . | TGCGCCAGCAGCTTGTTTAGTAACTATGGCTACACCTTC | CASSLFSNYGYTF
. | TRBJ1-5 | TRBV28 | . | TGTGCCAGCACCAGGGGTGGTCAGCCCCAGCATTTT | CASTRGGQPQHF
. | TRBJ2-2 | TRBV21-1 | . | TGTGCCAGCAGCAAAGTCCGAGAGAACACCGGGGAGCTGTTTTTT | CASSKVRENTGELFF
. | TRBJ1-2 | TRBV7-9 | . | TGTGCCCTCCACACGGCTATGGCTAGGACCTTC | CALHTAMARTF
. | TRBJ2-1 | TRBV5-1 | . | TGCGCCAGCAGCTTGGGGCTTAGATTTCAGGGAGGGGGTGAGCAGTTCTTC | CASSLGLRFQGGGEQFF
. | TRBJ2-2 | TRBV24-1 | . | TGTGCCACCAGTGATTTCTTCCGGACCGGGGAGCTGTTTTTT | CATSDFFRTGELFF
once | TRBJ2-7 | TRBV2 | . | TGTGCCAGCAGTGTAAACAGGGAATACGAGCAGTACTTC | CASSVNREYEQYF
. | TRBJ2-1 | TRBV4-1 | TRBD2 | TGCGCCAGCGGGGTCAAAAGGACTAGCGGGAGGAATGAGCAGTTCTTC | CASGVKRTSGRNEQFF
few | TRBJ2-7 | TRBV5-1 | TRBD2 | TGCGCCAGCAGCTTGCCGGGACTAGGGGCCTACGAGCAGTACTTC | CASSLPGLGAYEQYF
. | TRBJ1-5 | TRBV5-1 | . | TGCGCCAGCAGCTTGGACCAGGGCGCTCAGCCCCAGCATTTT | CASSLDQGAQPQHF
. | TRBJ1-2 | TRBV5-6 | . | TGTGCCAGCAGCTTGGCGGGTGGCACCAACTATGGCTACACCTTC | CASSLAGGTNYGYTF
. | TRBJ2-7 | TRBV7-6 | TRBD1 | TGTGCCAGCAGCTCGGGACAGCGGTACCTCCCCTACGAGCAGTACTTC | CASSSGQRYLPYEQYF
. | TRBJ2-7 | TRBV5-6 | . | TGTGCCAGCAGCTTGGCATCATACGAGCAGTACTTC | CASSLASYEQYF
. | TRBJ2-2 | TRBV5-1 | TRBD2 | TGCGCCAGCAGCGCAACTAGCGGGCAGTATCCCGGGGAGCTGTTTTTT | CASSATSGQYPGELFF
. | TRBJ1-2 | TRBV18 | TRBD1 | TGTGCCAGCTCACCACCGGACAGGGAGATAAACTATGGCTACACCTTC | CASSPPDREINYGYTF
. | TRBJ2-7 | TRBV27 | . | TGTGCCAGCAGTTCGGCGGGACTCCCAGCGGACTTC | CASSSAGLPADF
. | TRBJ2-5 | TRBV12-3/TRBV12-4 | . | TGTGCCAGCAAGCAACAAGAGACCCAGTACTTC | CASKQQETQYF
few | TRBJ2-1 | TRBV28 | . | TGTGCCAGCAGCCTAAGCGGAGTTAATGAGCAGTTCTTC | CASSLSGVNEQFF
. | TRBJ2-3 | TRBV7-9 | TRBD2 | TGTGCCAGCAGCCTCCGAGCGGGAGAGGGTACAGATACGCAGTATTTT | CASSLRAGEGTDTQYF
. | TRBJ2-1 | TRBV19 | TRBD1 | TGTGCCAGTAGTATTAGACAGGGGGCCCGAGGTGAGCAGTTCTTC | CASSIRQGARGEQFF
. | TRBJ1-3 | TRBV9 | . | TGTGCCAGCAGCGTTTTGGGGGCACGGGGAGACTCTGGAAACACCATATATTTT | CASSVLGARGDSGNTIYF
. | TRBJ2-7 | TRBV9 | TRBD2 | TGTGCCAGCAGCGTAGCCCCTAGCGGGGGGACCACCTACGAGCAGTACTTC | CASSVAPSGGTTYEQYF
once | TRBJ1-2 | TRBV12-3/TRBV12-4 | TRBD1 | TGTGCCAGCACCCGGGACAGGCCAAATGGCTACACCTTC | CASTRDRPNGYTF
. | TRBJ2-3 | TRBV11-3 | TRBD1 | TGTGCCAGCAGCCAACGGACAGGGGGCATTGTCGCAGATACGCAGTATTTT | CASSQRTGGIVADTQYF
. | TRBJ2-7 | TRBV6-4 | . | TGTGCCAGCAGGGGGGCGACTCTGGACGAGCAGTACTTC | CASRGATLDEQYF
. | TRBJ1-2 | TRBV11-3 | . | TGTGCCAGCAGCCCTCGGGGGGAGAGGGGCTACACCTTC | CASSPRGERGYTF
. | TRBJ2-7 | TRBV4-3 | TRBD1 | TGCGCCAGCAGCCAATCTCCGGGACAGGGCGAGCAGTACTTC | CASSQSPGQGEQYF
. | TRBJ2-2 | TRBV7-2 | . | TGTGCCAGCAGCCCAACAGGATTGAGCGGGGAGCTGTTTTTT | CASSPTGLSGELFF
. | TRBJ1-4 | TRBV28 | . | TGTGCCAGCAGCGGACCGCCGGGAACAAGAAAACTGTTTTTT | CASSGPPGTRKLFF
once | TRBJ2-1 | TRBV19 | TRBD2 | TGTGCCAGTAGTGGTTCGGGACTAGCTCACTTTGAGCAGTTCTTC | CASSGSGLAHFEQFF
once | TRBJ2-1 | TRBV19 | TRBD2 | TGTGCCAGTAGTATAGATCTAGCGGGAGGGTACAATGAGCAGTTCTTC | CASSIDLAGGYNEQFF
. | TRBJ2-3 | TRBV6-1 | . | TGTGCCAGCAGTGAGTGGGGGGGGACAGGAAGCACAGATACGCAGTATTTT | CASSEWGGTGSTDTQYF
. | TRBJ2-3 | TRBV6-2/TRBV6-3 | TRBD2 | TGTGCCAGCAGTTATGCGGGACTAGCGGCAACAGATACGCAGTATTTT | CASSYAGLAATDTQYF
. | TRBJ2-7 | TRBV7-8 | . | TGTGCCAGCACCGAGTTGGGGGCTTCCTACGAGCAGTACTTC | CASTELGASYEQYF
. | TRBJ1-2 | TRBV7-2 | . | TGTGCCAGCAGCTTGGGCCAGGTATATGGCTACACCTTC | CASSLGQVYGYTF
. | TRBJ2-2 | TRBV2 | TRBD2 | TGTGCCAGCAATGAACAGCGGGACGGGGAGCTGTTTTTT | CASNEQRDGELFF
. | TRBJ2-2 | TRBV24-1 | . | TGTGCCACCAGTGACTTTATCACCGGGGAGCTGTTTTTT | CATSDFITGELFF
. | TRBJ2-7 | TRBV19 | . | TGTGCCAGCGGCGGGACGTTCCACGAGCAGTACTTC | CASGGTFHEQYF
. | TRBJ2-7 | TRBV3-1/TRBV3-2 | TRBD1 | TGTGCCAGCAGCCACATCGTGGGACAGAAGGGCGAGCAGTACTTC | CASSHIVGQKGEQYF
. | TRBJ2-7 | TRBV5-1 | TRBD2 | TGCGCCAGCAGTCCATCGACTAGCGGGGACGAGCAGTACTTC | CASSPSTSGDEQYF
. | TRBJ1-6 | TRBV19 | . | TGTGCCAGTAACTCACCGAGGACCTATAATTCACCCCTCCACTTT | CASNSPRTYNSPLHF
few | TRBJ2-7 | TRBV5-4 | . | TGTGCCAGCAGCGCCTCCACCTTGAGCTCCTACGAGCAGTACTTC | CASSASTLSSYEQYF
once | TRBJ2-2 | TRBV28 | . | TGTGCCAGCAGTTGGGCCACCGGGGAGCTGTTTTTT | CASSWATGELFF
. | TRBJ2-7 | TRBV4-1 | . | TGCGCCAGCAGCCAAGAAAGGGGATCCTACGAGCAGTACTTC | CASSQERGSYEQYF
. | TRBJ2-1 | TRBV28 | . | TGTGCCAGCGGGCGAGGGTTCTACAATGAGCAGTTCTTC | CASGRGFYNEQFF
. | TRBJ2-2 | TRBV6-6 | . | TGTGCCAGCAGTTCCGACAGGTTCACCGGGGAGCTGTTTTTT | CASSSDRFTGELFF
. | TRBJ2-3 | TRBV9 | TRBD2 | TGTGCCAGCAGCGTACTAAGCGGGAAATCAGATACGCAGTATTTT | CASSVLSGKSDTQYF
. | TRBJ2-3 | TRBV9 | . | TGTGCCAGCGCCCTTACTAGCACAGATACGCAGTATTTT | CASALTSTDTQYF
. | TRBJ2-2 | TRBV3-1/TRBV3-2 | . | TGTGCCAGCAGCCCAAGCCGGCGCCTGGGCGTAACCGGGGAGCTGTTTTTT | CASSPSRRLGVTGELFF
once | TRBJ2-5 | TRBV21-1 | . | TGTGCCAGCAGCAAAAGCCCACGACTTGGCGTTGCTGAGACCCAGTACTTC | CASSKSPRLGVAETQYF
. | TRBJ2-2 | TRBV6-2/TRBV6-3 | TRBD2 | TGTGCCAGCAGTTCGGGTGGACTAGCGAGGGAGGAGCTGTTTTTT | CASSSGGLAREELFF
. | TRBJ2-1 | TRBV4-3 | . | TGCGCCAGCAGCCTAAGGGCACAGGTCCCTCGGGATGAGCAGTTCTTC | CASSLRAQVPRDEQFF
. | TRBJ1-2 | TRBV19 | TRBD1 | TGTGCCAGTAGTATAGGTGACAGGGGTTATGGCTACACCTTC | CASSIGDRGYGYTF
. | TRBJ2-2 | TRBV14 | . | TGTGCCAGCAGCCAAGATTCGGTCAGGGAGCTGTTTTTT | CASSQDSVRELFF
. | TRBJ2-1 | TRBV28 | TRBD2 | TGTGCCAGCAGCATAACTAGCGTGACTTACAATGAGCAGTTCTTC | CASSITSVTYNEQFF
. | TRBJ2-3 | TRBV5-6 | . | TGTGCCAGCAGCTTGCGGCAGGGAAGGGTGGATACGCAGTATTTT | CASSLRQGRVDTQYF
. | TRBJ2-5 | TRBV5-5 | TRBD2 | TGTGCCAGCAGCAGCCCTAGCGGGGGGGCCGGAGAGACCCAGTACTTC | CASSSPSGGAGETQYF
. | TRBJ2-7 | TRBV20-1 | . | TGCAGTGTTCCGCGGGGTCTCGAGCAGTACTTC | CSVPRGLEQYF